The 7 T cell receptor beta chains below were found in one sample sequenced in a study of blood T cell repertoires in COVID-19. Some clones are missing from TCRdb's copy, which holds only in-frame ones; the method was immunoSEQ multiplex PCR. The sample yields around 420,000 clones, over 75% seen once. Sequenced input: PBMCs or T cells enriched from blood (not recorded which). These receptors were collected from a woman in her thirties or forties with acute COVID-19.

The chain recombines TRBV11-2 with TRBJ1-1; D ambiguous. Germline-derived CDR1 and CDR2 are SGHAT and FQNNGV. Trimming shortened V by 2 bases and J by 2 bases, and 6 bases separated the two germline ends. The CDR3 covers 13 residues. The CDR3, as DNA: TGTGCCAGCAGCTTATTCAGTAACACTGAAGCTTTCTTT. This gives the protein CASSLFSNTEAFF. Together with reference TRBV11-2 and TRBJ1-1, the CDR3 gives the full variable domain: EAGVAQSPRYKIIEKRQSVAFWCNPISGHATLYWYQQILGQGPKLLIQFQNNGVVDDSQLPKDRFSAERLKGVDSTLKIQPAKLEDSAVYLCASSLFSNTEAFFGQGTRLTVV.

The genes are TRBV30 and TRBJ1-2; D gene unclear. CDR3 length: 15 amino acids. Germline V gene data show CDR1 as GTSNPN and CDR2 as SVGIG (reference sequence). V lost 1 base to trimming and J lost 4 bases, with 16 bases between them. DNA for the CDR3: TGTGCCTGGAGTGGTACGGGTCCAGATCCCTATGGCTACACCTTC. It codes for CAWSGTGPDPYGYTF.

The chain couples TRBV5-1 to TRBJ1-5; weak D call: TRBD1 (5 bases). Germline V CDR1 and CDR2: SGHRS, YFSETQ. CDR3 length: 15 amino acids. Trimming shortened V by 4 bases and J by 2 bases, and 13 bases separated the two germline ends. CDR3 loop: CASSPGNTGNQPQHF. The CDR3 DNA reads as TGCGCCAGCAGCCCAGGGAATACGGGCAATCAGCCCCAGCATTTT.

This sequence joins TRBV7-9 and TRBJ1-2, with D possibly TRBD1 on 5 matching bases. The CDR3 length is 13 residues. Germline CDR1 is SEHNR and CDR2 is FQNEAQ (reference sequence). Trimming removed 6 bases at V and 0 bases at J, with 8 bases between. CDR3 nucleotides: TGTGCCAGCAGTGTAGGGGCTAACTATGGCTACACCTTC. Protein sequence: CASSVGANYGYTF.

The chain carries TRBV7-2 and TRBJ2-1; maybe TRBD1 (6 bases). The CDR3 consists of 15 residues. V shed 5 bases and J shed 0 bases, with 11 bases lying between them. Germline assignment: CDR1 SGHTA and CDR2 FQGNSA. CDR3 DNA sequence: TGTGCCAGCAGCCTAACAGGGACCTCCTACAATGAGCAGTTCTTC. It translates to CASSLTGTSYNEQFF.

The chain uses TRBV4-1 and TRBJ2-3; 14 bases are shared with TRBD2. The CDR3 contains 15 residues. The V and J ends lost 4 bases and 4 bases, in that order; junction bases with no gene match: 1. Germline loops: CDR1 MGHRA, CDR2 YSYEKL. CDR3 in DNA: TGCGCCAGCAGCCCGACTAGCGGGGGGGCAGATACGCAGTATTTT. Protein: CASSPTSGGADTQYF.

The CDR3 here is CASSSLNPNSPLHF. The CDR3 region has the DNA TGTGCCAGCAGTTCGCTAAACCCGAATTCACCCCTCCACTTT. This sequence joins TRBV27 and TRBJ1-6, with no clear D. The germline V gene encodes CDR1 MNHEY and CDR2 SMNVEV (reference sequence). The CDR3 has 14 residues. V was shortened by 4 bases and J by 7 bases, with 11 bases between the two germline ends.